This TCR beta chain was identified during a study of spatial heterogeneity in lung cancer. Whole-study context: Fewer alpha-chain than beta-chain sequences were consistently detected.

This clonotype was detected many times. The germline gives CDR1 LGHNA, CDR2 YNFKEQ. The CDR3 covers 16 residues. V shed 2 bases and J 5 bases; nucleotides not matched to a gene: 6. Every TCR cDNA molecule bore a unique molecular identifier. Using its own MiXCR run on the 5' RACE reads, TCRdb lists one record per CDR3 protein. This sample has almost 75,000 distinct CDR3 sequences, with roughly 14% found just once. Time point meaning: sample taken at primary tumor resection. Unsorted tumor, nontumor lung tissue or cryopreserved PBMC supplied the whole RNA. The cohort: some 70 early-stage, untreated non-small cell lung cancer patients.

Material: PBMCs, obtained at surgery. V gene TRBV4-2 combines with J gene TRBJ1-5; 10 bases are a match to TRBD1. The receptor was isolated from a male donor with early-stage non-small cell lung cancer. CDR3 DNA sequence: TGTGCCAGCAGCCAAACCGGGACAGGGGTCTATCAGCCCCAGCATTTT. Its protein is CASSQTGTGVYQPQHF.